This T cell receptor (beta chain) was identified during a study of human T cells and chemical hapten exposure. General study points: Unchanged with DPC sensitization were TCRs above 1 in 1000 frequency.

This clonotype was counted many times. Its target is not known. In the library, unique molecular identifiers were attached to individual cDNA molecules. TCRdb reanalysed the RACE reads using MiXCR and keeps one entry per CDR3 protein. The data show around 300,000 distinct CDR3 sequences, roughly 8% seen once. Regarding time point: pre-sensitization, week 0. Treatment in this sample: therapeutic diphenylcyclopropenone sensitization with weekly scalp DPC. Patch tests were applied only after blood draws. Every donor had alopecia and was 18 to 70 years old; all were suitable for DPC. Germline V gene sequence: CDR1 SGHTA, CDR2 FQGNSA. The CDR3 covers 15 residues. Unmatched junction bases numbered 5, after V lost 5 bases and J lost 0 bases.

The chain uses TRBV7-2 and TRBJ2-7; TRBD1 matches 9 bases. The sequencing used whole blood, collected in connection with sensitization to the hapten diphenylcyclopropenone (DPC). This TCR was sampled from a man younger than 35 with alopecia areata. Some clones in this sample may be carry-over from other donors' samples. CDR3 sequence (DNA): TGTGCCAGCAGCCTGGGACAGGGCGGCTCCTACGAGCAGTACTTC. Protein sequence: CASSLGQGGSYEQYF.